Following are 23 T cell receptor beta chains from one sample sequenced in a study of identical twins. MiXCR was run by TCRdb on the 5' RACE reads, yielding one entry per CDR3 protein. Here the sample spans 200,000 to 250,000 distinct CDR3 sequences, more than 9.5% being singletons. These data are also associated with another study on yellow fever vaccine responses in identical twins.

The sequenced sample consisted of memory (CD45RO+) T cells sorted from blood. These receptors were taken from a woman younger than 35 in good health.

The chain joins TRBV20-1 to TRBJ2-5; 8 positions match TRBD1. CDR1 and CDR2 from the germline V gene are DFQATT and SNEGSKA (reference sequence). The CDR3 loop spans 12 amino acids. Losses at the gene ends were 3 bases for V and 5 bases for J; bases not matched to a gene: 2. Written as DNA, the CDR3 is TGCAGTGCTAGGCAGGGGGCTGAGACCCAGTACTTC. Protein: CSARQGAETQYF.

The chain is built from TRBV20-1 and TRBJ2-7; 7 bases match TRBD2. The trim removed 3 bases at V and 6 bases at J, leaving 11 bases unmatched. The V gene's germline CDR1 is DFQATT and CDR2 SNEGSKA (reference sequence). This CDR3 spans 14 amino acids. The CDR3 here is CSASITGGSGEQYF. The DNA for the CDR3 is TGCAGTGCTAGTATCACGGGCGGGAGCGGCGAGCAGTACTTC.

This clonotype was detected ten times or more. The rearrangement joins TRBV6-2 or TRBV6-3 to TRBJ2-5; D is perhaps TRBD2 (5 bases). The germline CDR1 and CDR2 sequences are MNHEY and SVGEGT. V was trimmed by 8 bases and J by 5 bases, leaving 21 bases between them. The CDR3 has 15 amino acids. CDR3 region: CASGLFGSGGETQYF. DNA of the CDR3: TGTGCCAGCGGGCTTTTCGGTTCGGGCGGGGAGACCCAGTACTTC.

This clonotype was found a few times. The chain has TRBV5-1 and TRBJ2-7, with TRBD1 matching over 7 bases. Germline lookup yields CDR1 SGHRS and CDR2 YFSETQ. This CDR3 region has 15 residues. Trimming took 0 bases from V and 1 from J; bases not matched to a gene: 4. The CDR3 DNA is TGCGCCAGCAGCTTGGGTAGGGGACAGTCCTACGAGCAGTACTTC. Protein sequence: CASSLGRGQSYEQYF.

V is TRBV7-2 and J is TRBJ1-6; D call uncertain. Germline V gene sequence: CDR1 SGHTA, CDR2 FQGNSA. The CDR3 sequence is 14 residues long. The V end lost 1 base, the J end lost 6 bases, and 7 bases lay between the germline ends. CDR3 in amino acids: CASSLVIINSPLHF. The CDR3 coding sequence is TGTGCCAGCAGCTTAGTCATCATTAATTCACCCCTCCACTTT.

This clonotype was observed a handful of times. The V call is TRBV20-1, the J call TRBJ1-2; TRBD1 matches at 7 bases. The CDR3 covers 13 residues. Germline V gene lookup returns CDR1 DFQATT and CDR2 SNEGSKA (reference sequence). V gave up 5 bases and J gave up 6 bases; unmatched junction bases: 9. The CDR3 DNA reads TGCAGTGCTGATAACAGGGGAGCGAATGGCTACACCTTC. Its protein is CSADNRGANGYTF.

The chain recombines TRBV19 with TRBJ1-4; the D gene is possibly TRBD1 (5 bases). Germline V gene lookup returns CDR1 LNHDA and CDR2 SQIVND (reference sequence). Trimming took off 8 bases at V and 13 bases at J, with 23 bases between the two ends. The CDR3 length is 14 residues. DNA for the CDR3: TGTGCCAGTGGGGCCAGGGTTTTCGAGTTTAGACTGTTTTTT. Its translation: CASGARVFEFRLFF.

This clonotype has a handful of counts. This chain joins TRBV6-4 and TRBJ2-1, with 7 bases identical to TRBD1. CDR1 and CDR2 (germline): MRHNA, SNTAGT. J gave up 4 bases and V 6 bases, and 6 bases lay outside the gene matches. The CDR3 loop spans 14 amino acids. In nucleotides, the CDR3 is TGTGCCAGCAGCGGGGACAGCGATTACAATGAGCAGTTCTTC. This codes for CASSGDSDYNEQFF.

This chain links TRBV5-1 with TRBJ2-7, with 7 bases fitting TRBD1. The V gene's germline CDR1 is SGHRS and CDR2 YFSETQ. V was clipped by 5 bases and J by 2 bases; unmatched bases: 7. The CDR3 length is 14 residues. CDR3 sequence: CASRARQGPYEQYF. The CDR3 DNA reads as TGCGCCAGCAGGGCGAGACAGGGTCCCTACGAGCAGTACTTC. The complete variable domain, with remaining parts taken from reference TRBV5-1 and TRBJ2-7, reads KAGVTQTPRYLIKTRGQQVTLSCSPISGHRSVSWYQQTPGQGLQFLFEYFSETQRNKGNFPGRFSGRQFSNSRSEMNVSTLELGDSALYLCASRARQGPYEQYFGPGTRLTVT.

This clonotype showed up just a few times. The chain joins TRBV20-1 to TRBJ2-1; 7 bases match TRBD2. The CDR3 length is 13 residues. V gave up 2 bases and J gave up 13 bases; unmatched junction bases: 11. The germline V gene has CDR1 DFQATT and CDR2 SNEGSKA (reference sequence). The CDR3 DNA sequence: TGCAGTGCTAGACCCTCTAGCGGCCAACATCAGTTCTTC. Translating gives CSARPSSGQHQFF.

This clonotype was observed a handful of times. J is TRBJ2-3 and V is TRBV3-1; D possibly corresponds to TRBD1 (6 bases). The CDR3 has 15 amino acids. V dropped 2 bases and J dropped 2 bases, with 11 bases sitting between them. Germline V gene sequence: CDR1 LGHDT, CDR2 YNNKEL (reference sequence). The CDR3 sequence is CASSQLRQVTDTQYF. CDR3 nucleotide sequence: TGTGCCAGCAGCCAACTGAGACAGGTCACAGATACGCAGTATTTT.

This clonotype was detected a few times. This rearrangement joins TRBV9 to TRBJ1-2; D not resolved. The CDR3 is made up of 12 amino acids. V lost 5 bases, J lost 6 bases, and 11 bases lay in between. CDR1 and CDR2 (germline): SGDLS, YYNGEE. DNA for the CDR3: TGTGCCAGCAGGAACATGGAAGATGGCTACACCTTC. Its protein product is CASRNMEDGYTF.

This clonotype was detected a few times. CDR3 residues: CASSSPGGLAGGRPTGELFF. As DNA, the CDR3 is TGTGCCAGCAGCTCACCCGGCGGGCTAGCGGGGGGGCGACCCACCGGGGAGCTGTTTTTT. The chain has TRBV12-3 or TRBV12-4 and TRBJ2-2, with 12 bases matching TRBD2. The CDR3 is 20 amino acids. With V trimmed by 6 bases and J by 4 bases, 18 bases remained unmatched.

The chain joins TRBV12-3 or TRBV12-4 to TRBJ2-1; 14 nucleotides line up with TRBD2. The V segment lost 6 bases and the J segment 6 bases; nucleotides outside the gene matches: 4. The CDR3 contains 15 residues. Here the CDR3 DNA reads TGTGCCAGCAGCCGACTAGCGGGGGGGCGCAATGAGCAGTTCTTC. Protein: CASSRLAGGRNEQFF.

In this sample, this clonotype turned up a few times. This chain joins TRBV20-1 and TRBJ2-1; no firm D call. Looked up from germline, CDR1 is DFQATT and CDR2 is SNEGSKA (reference sequence). The CDR3 length is 12 residues. Between the trimmed V and J ends, which lost 8 bases and 8 bases, there was a span of 16 bases. The CDR3 DNA sequence: TGCAGTCCCCTCTTGGATGGGCATGAGCAGTTCTTC. It codes for CSPLLDGHEQFF.

This clonotype turned up a few times. V usage is TRBV7-7 and J usage is TRBJ2-2; possibly TRBD1 or TRBD2 for D (5 bases each). The CDR3 loop spans 13 amino acids. Germline V gene data show CDR1 as SSHAT and CDR2 as FNYEAQ (reference sequence). This CDR3 is CATTGDRSGELFF. CDR3 sequence (DNA): TGTGCAACTACCGGGGACCGATCCGGGGAGCTGTTTTTT.

The CDR3 here is CASSQSPDYEQYF. CDR3 coding DNA: TGCGCCAGCAGTCAATCGCCGGATTACGAGCAGTACTTC. The chain recombines TRBV23-1 with TRBJ2-7; no firm D call. TRBV23-1 carries the ORF label, with uncertain function. This CDR3 contains 13 residues. Deletions cut 0 bases from V and 4 bases from J, with 7 bases between.

This chain links TRBV19 with TRBJ2-1; TRBD1 aligns across 10 bases. CDR1 and CDR2 from the germline V gene are LNHDA and SQIVND (reference sequence). The CDR3 covers 18 residues. Trimming took 4 bases from V and 7 from J; bases not matched to a gene: 16. CDR3 in amino acids: CASSNVGQGIGSYNEQFF. DNA of the CDR3: TGTGCCAGTAGTAACGTGGGACAGGGGATCGGCTCGTATAATGAGCAGTTCTTC.

The table lists this clonotype with a few counts. The rearrangement joins TRBV18 to TRBJ2-1; D not resolved. In germline, CDR1 is KGHSH, CDR2 LQKENI. This CDR3 comprises 12 residues. The V end lost 4 bases, the J end lost 9 bases, and 10 bases lay between the germline ends. The CDR3 reads CASSLLVGEQFF. In nucleotides, the CDR3 is TGTGCCAGCTCACTTCTCGTAGGTGAGCAGTTCTTC. Filled out from reference TRBV18 and TRBJ2-1, the complete variable domain reads NAGVMQNPRHLVRRRGQEARLRCSPMKGHSHVYWYRQLPEEGLKFMVYLQKENIIDESGMPKERFSAEFPKEGPSILRIQQVVRGDSAAYFCASSLLVGEQFFGPGTRLTVL.

V usage is TRBV28 and J usage is TRBJ2-7; D not resolved. The CDR3 spans 15 residues. From germline, CDR1 is MDHEN and CDR2 SYDVKM. The V and J ends lost 4 bases and 2 bases respectively, with 15 bases between them. The DNA of the CDR3 is TGTGCCAGCAGTTCCACGACCCCTCGCCCCTACGAGCAGTACTTC. Translation gives CASSSTTPRPYEQYF.

The sample holds many counts of this clonotype. V and J are TRBV7-2 and TRBJ2-3; D is possibly TRBD2 (5 bases). V gave up 5 bases and J gave up 4 bases, with 10 bases separating them. Germline values: CDR1 SGHTA, CDR2 FQGNSA. This CDR3 is built from 13 residues. CDR3 nucleotide sequence: TGTGCCAGCAGCGCTAGCCATGCAGATACGCAGTATTTT. Encoded protein: CASSASHADTQYF.

V usage is TRBV9 and J usage is TRBJ2-3, with 16 nucleotides matching TRBD2. CDR1 and CDR2 (germline): SGDLS, YYNGEE. V was clipped by 4 bases and J by 0 bases; unmatched bases: 14. There are 21 residues in the CDR3. The CDR3 DNA follows: TGTGCCAGCAGCCCCCGACCGGGACTAGCGGGAGGGTTCACTAGCACAGATACGCAGTATTTT. It encodes CASSPRPGLAGGFTSTDTQYF. The entire variable domain, with the rest obtained from reference TRBV9 and TRBJ2-3, is as follows: DSGVTQTPKHLITATGQRVTLRCSPRSGDLSVYWYQQSLDQGLQFLIQYYNGEERAKGNILERFSAQQFPDLHSELNLSSLELGDSALYFCASSPRPGLAGGFTSTDTQYFGPGTRLTVL.

This clonotype was found a few times. This rearrangement joins TRBV5-1 to TRBJ1-1; TRBD1 might be the D (5 bases). The V end was cut by 4 bases, the J end by 5 bases, with 18 bases between. The CDR3 loop spans 15 amino acids. The germline V gene encodes CDR1 SGHRS and CDR2 YFSETQ. CDR3 nucleotides: TGCGCCAGCAGCCAGCCCCCGGGGGGGAATACTGAAGCTTTCTTT. The encoded protein is CASSQPPGGNTEAFF.